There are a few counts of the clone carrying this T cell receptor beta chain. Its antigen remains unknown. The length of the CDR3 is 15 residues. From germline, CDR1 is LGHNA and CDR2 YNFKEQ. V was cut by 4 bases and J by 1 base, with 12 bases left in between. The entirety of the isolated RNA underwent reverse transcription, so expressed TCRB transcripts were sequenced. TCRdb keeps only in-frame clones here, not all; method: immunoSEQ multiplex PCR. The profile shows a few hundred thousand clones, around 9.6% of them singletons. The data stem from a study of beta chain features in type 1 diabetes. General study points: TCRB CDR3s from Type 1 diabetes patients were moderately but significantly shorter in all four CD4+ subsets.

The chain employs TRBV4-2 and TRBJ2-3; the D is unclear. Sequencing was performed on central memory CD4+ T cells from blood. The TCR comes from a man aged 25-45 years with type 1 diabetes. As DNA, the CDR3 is TGTGCCAGCAGCCCACGACTGGATGGCACAGATACGCAGTATTTT. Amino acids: CASSPRLDGTDTQYF.